This T cell receptor (beta chain) was observed in a study of vaccination effects on CD4 cells after COVID-19. About the study: Either the mRNA-1273 or the BNT162b2 vaccine was given to participants as two doses. General study results and limits: The study had few convalescent patients and no early post-infection timepoints. Infection-derived and vaccine-derived clones contracted markedly late after vaccination.

Viral peptide pool expansion of antigen-specific CD4+ T cells preceded sequencing in the ViraFEST assay. Following 10 days of culture, CD4+ T cells were isolated. Vaccinated participants had no history of SARS-CoV-2 infection and tested negative for nucleocapsid antibodies. In the cultures, half the medium was exchanged for IL-2 medium on days 3 and 7. The assay was immunoSEQ multiplex PCR, and TCRdb's table has in-frame clones only and misses some. Of tens of thousands of clones in the sample, 65% to 85% are singletons; the top ten hold around 2.9%. CDR1 is LGHDT, CDR2 YNNKEL, per germline (reference sequence). Trimming removed 5 bases at V and 0 bases at J, with 17 bases between. The CDR3 covers 17 residues. This clone has only a few counts. Antigen specificity is unknown.

V gene TRBV3-1 (or the pseudogene TRBV3-2) combines with J gene TRBJ1-5; no clear D gene. The sequence came from a human donor who received a COVID-19 vaccine. Sequencing was performed on CD4+ T cells from PBMCs cultured with HCoV-NL63 spike peptides, taken before COVID-19 vaccination. For the CDR3, the DNA is TGTGCCAGCAGCGTCCCTGAGAAGTCCTATAGCAATCAGCCCCAGCATTTT. Translation gives CASSVPEKSYSNQPQHF.